These 13 T cell receptor beta chains came from one sample sequenced in a study of regulatory T cells in long-lasting Graves disease (dated by TCRdb to the early 2020s). Read against the paper, the sample's time point label means: newly diagnosed GD, antithyroid drugs for less than 3 months. For both TCR sequencing and RNA sequencing, RNA was extracted from PBMCs using TRIzol. Preparation of the library involved multiplex PCR. TCRdb names Illumina HiSeq 4000 as the instrument used. TCR beta libraries were built with iRepertoire HTBI primers and Arm-PCR amplification of CDR3 regions. TCRdb reworked the public reads: Q25 trimming with fastp, MiXCR clone assembly, productive beta chains retained. Entries that share a CDR3 protein sequence are merged under the most common genes and DNA. Counted in this sample were around 360,000 distinct CDR3 sequences; about 17% of them appeared once. Clones ranked in the top ten supply 20% to 25% of the sample.

This same sample was also taken into another study, of T cells in Graves' hyperthyroidism and ophthalmopathy.

The source was peripheral blood mononuclear cells (PBMCs), collected at new diagnosis, from a patient treated with antithyroid drugs. The source of these receptors is a woman aged 18-29 years with Graves disease. Donor details come from another sample of the same person, matched by shared clones.

In its sample, this clonotype was seen many times. The chain is built from TRBV12-3 or TRBV12-4 and TRBJ1-1, with D unresolved. The CDR3 is made up of 14 amino acids. V was pared by 1 base and J by 4 bases, with 10 bases between. The CDR3 nucleotides read TGTGCCAGCAGTTTAGTATCTAGTCTCACTGAAGCTTTCTTT. This sequence encodes CASSLVSSLTEAFF.

This sequence joins TRBV10-2 and TRBJ1-5; D unclear. Germline V gene data show CDR1 as WSHSY and CDR2 as SAAADI. This CDR3 has 13 amino acids. With 4 bases removed from V and 4 bases from J, the gap between germline ends came to 8 bases. The CDR3 nucleotides read TGCGCCAGCAGTGGTTCGATTAATCAGCCCCAGCATTTT. It yields the protein CASSGSINQPQHF.

This clonotype was detected ten times or more. This chain connects TRBV7-9 to TRBJ2-5; the match to TRBD1 covers 10 bases. Trimming at V came to 5 bases and at J to 5 bases, leaving 11 bases not matched to a gene. Germline V gives CDR1 SEHNR, CDR2 FQNEAQ (reference sequence). This CDR3 has 16 residues. DNA for the CDR3: TGTGCCAGCAGCCCTCCCGACAGGGGGCATCTTGAGACCCAGTACTTC. It is translated as CASSPPDRGHLETQYF.

This clonotype was observed many times. This chain uses TRBV12-3 or TRBV12-4 with TRBJ2-5; 13 nucleotides agree with TRBD2. CDR3 length: 14 residues. V gave up 7 bases and J gave up 5 bases; unmatched junction bases: 4. CDR3 in DNA: TGTGCCAGCACCAGGACTAGCGGGAGTGAGACCCAGTACTTC. Encoded protein: CASTRTSGSETQYF.

There are a few counts of this clonotype. This likely came from a read error, as a far larger clone is one base away. V gene TRBV11-3 combines with J gene TRBJ2-1; TRBD2 aligns across 7 bases. The CDR3 loop spans 14 amino acids. CDR1 and CDR2 (germline): SGHNT, YENEEA. Here the CDR3 DNA reads TGTGCCAGCAAGACGGGGAGGGAGAACAATGATCAGTTCTTC. It is translated as CASKTGRENNDQFF.

This clonotype was seen many times. The chain combines TRBV20-1 with TRBJ1-2, with 10 bases aligning to TRBD1. Losses at the gene ends were 2 bases for V and 6 bases for J; bases not matched to a gene: 9. There are 15 residues in the CDR3. The germline gives CDR1 DFQATT, CDR2 SNEGSKA (reference sequence). DNA for the CDR3: TGCAGTGCTAGACCCCTGGACAGGGGGGCCCATGGCTACACCTTC. Protein product: CSARPLDRGAHGYTF.

This clonotype occurred many times. The V gene is TRBV20-1, the J gene TRBJ2-5; D is perhaps TRBD2 (6 bases). V lost 0 bases and J 1 base, leaving 9 bases between the germline ends. The CDR3 sequence is 14 residues long. The germline gives CDR1 DFQATT, CDR2 SNEGSKA (reference sequence). For the CDR3, the DNA is TGCAGTGCTAGAGATCGCGGGGTCCAAGAGACCCAGTACTTC. Translation gives CSARDRGVQETQYF.

The chain couples TRBV14 to TRBJ2-2; no clear D. The CDR3 extends over 14 amino acids. V was shortened by 4 bases and J by 3 bases, with 9 bases between the two germline ends. Germline V CDR1 and CDR2: SGHDN, FVKESK. CDR3 sequence: CASSPRPDTGELFF. The CDR3 nucleotides read TGTGCCAGCAGCCCACGTCCAGACACCGGGGAGCTGTTTTTT. The variable domain in full, completed from reference TRBV14 and TRBJ2-2, reads EAGVTQFPSHSVIEKGQTVTLRCDPISGHDNLYWYRRVMGKEIKFLLHFVKESKQDESGMPNNRFLAERTGGTYSTLKVQPAELEDSGVYFCASSPRPDTGELFFGEGSRLTVL.

This clonotype has at least ten counts. CDR3: CSASPQTSGPESSYEQYF. CDR3 DNA: TGCAGTGCTAGTCCTCAGACTAGCGGGCCCGAGAGCTCCTACGAGCAGTACTTC. The genes are TRBV20-1 and TRBJ2-7; 10 bases fit TRBD2. CDR3 size: 18 residues. Trimming at V came to 3 bases and at J to 0 bases, leaving 14 bases not matched to a gene. The germline gives CDR1 DFQATT, CDR2 SNEGSKA (reference sequence).

This clonotype was seen more than once but under ten times. The chain joins TRBV19 to TRBJ2-2, with D perhaps matching TRBD1 or TRBD2 (5 bases each). CDR1 LNHDA and CDR2 SQIVND come from the germline V gene (reference sequence). The CDR3 covers 14 residues. Trimming pared 11 bases from V and 5 bases from J, leaving 18 bases between. CDR3 nucleotide sequence: TGTGCCTCAGGGTTATCAACGGGGACCGGGGAGCTGTTTTTT. Its protein product is CASGLSTGTGELFF.

This clonotype turned up a few times. The CDR3 carries no conserved terminal phenylalanine or tryptophan, so it likely arises from a read error. The chain is built from TRBV5-1 and TRBJ1-6; no clear D. Trimming stripped 1 base from V and 0 bases from J, with 5 bases between. CDR3 length: 15 residues. Germline V lookup: CDR1 SGHRS, CDR2 YFSETQ. The CDR3 coding sequence is TGCGCCAGCAGCTTGACGGTCTCCTATAATTCACCCCTCCACTCT. It is translated as CASSLTVSYNSPLHS.

This clonotype was seen ten or more times. V usage is TRBV29-1 and J usage is TRBJ2-3; TRBD2 agrees at 13 bases. Germline V gene sequence: CDR1 SQVTM, CDR2 ANQGSEA. After removal of 6 bases from V and 5 bases from J, the junction contained 5 bases not matched to a gene. The CDR3 consists of 14 residues. CDR3 DNA: TGCAGCGTCTCACTAGCGGGGGGGGTAGATACGCAGTATTTT. It yields the protein CSVSLAGGVDTQYF.

The sample holds many counts of this clonotype. The DNA for the CDR3 is TGTGCCACCAGTGACCCAGCGGTAAGCCGCGAAGCTTTCTTT. This codes for CATSDPAVSREAFF. This chain joins TRBV24-1 and TRBJ1-1; D remains ambiguous. CDR3 length equals 14 residues. In germline, CDR1 is KGHDR, CDR2 SFDVKD. V lost 4 bases to trimming and J lost 8 bases, with 16 bases between them.